Following are 19 T cell receptor beta chains from one sample sequenced in a study of memory CD4+ T cells and cytomegalovirus serostatus. Using immunoSEQ multiplex PCR, the repertoire was profiled, and TCRdb retains in-frame clones only, with some absent. The sample consists of 45,000 to 70,000 clones, 82% of them appearing once. Single viable CD3+CD4+CD8-CD45RO+ cells were sorted as the memory CD4+ T cells. The sample comprised memory CD4+ T cells from blood. The receptors shown here come from an adult in good health and CMV-seronegative. Some clones in this sample may be carry-over from other donors' samples.

This clone rates as medium-sized. V and J are TRBV5-1 and TRBJ1-1, with TRBD1 as a possible D gene (5 bases). Germline-derived CDR1 and CDR2 are SGHRS and YFSETQ. Trimming shortened V by 4 bases and J by 1 base, and 20 bases separated the two germline ends. This CDR3 region has 17 residues. The CDR3 here is CASSLGPGKVKNTEAFF. CDR3 bases: TGCGCCAGCAGCCTCGGCCCAGGGAAAGTTAAGAACACTGAAGCTTTCTTT.

The chain has TRBV28 and TRBJ2-5; D is undetermined. Per the germline V gene, CDR1 is MDHEN and CDR2 is SYDVKM. Trimming removed 8 bases at V and 7 bases at J, with 23 bases between. CDR3 length equals 15 residues. CDR3 residues: CASPPTGYPWGTQYF. CDR3 DNA: TGTGCCAGCCCTCCCACTGGGTATCCGTGGGGGACCCAGTACTTC.

The chain is built from TRBV11-2 and TRBJ2-7, with D perhaps matching TRBD1 (5 bases). There are 15 residues in the CDR3. Trimming removed 3 bases from V and 4 bases from J, with 16 bases in between. Germline V gene data show CDR1 as SGHAT and CDR2 as FQNNGV. CDR3 loop: CASSFKSQGLYEQYF. The CDR3 DNA reads as TGTGCCAGCAGCTTTAAAAGCCAGGGTTTATACGAGCAGTACTTC. Full variable domain (missing parts from reference TRBV11-2 and TRBJ2-7): EAGVAQSPRYKIIEKRQSVAFWCNPISGHATLYWYQQILGQGPKLLIQFQNNGVVDDSQLPKDRFSAERLKGVDSTLKIQPAKLEDSAVYLCASSFKSQGLYEQYFGPGTRLTVT.

V gene TRBV28 combines with J gene TRBJ2-1; TRBD2 matches 12 bases. V lost 5 bases to trimming and J lost 8 bases; unmatched junction nucleotides: 10. The CDR3 runs 16 residues. Germline assignment: CDR1 MDHEN and CDR2 SYDVKM. Here the CDR3 DNA reads TGTGCCAGCAGTAAACTAGCGGGAGGTCTTCTCCATGAGCAGTTCTTC. Protein: CASSKLAGGLLHEQFF.

V gene TRBV5-1 combines with J gene TRBJ2-3; maybe TRBD1 (6 bases). Trimming removed 0 bases at V and 0 bases at J, with 8 bases between. From germline, CDR1 is SGHRS and CDR2 YFSETQ. CDR3 length: 15 amino acids. The CDR3 here is CASSLEDSSTDTQYF. CDR3 in DNA: TGCGCCAGCAGCTTGGAGGACAGTAGCACAGATACGCAGTATTTT.

The genes are TRBV6-1 and TRBJ2-1; TRBD2 is a possible D gene (6 bases). Germline CDR1 and CDR2: MNHNS and SASEGT. V shed 4 bases and J shed 0 bases, with 10 bases lying between them. The CDR3 covers 15 residues. The CDR3 reads CASSGRVGSYNEQFF. As DNA, the CDR3 is TGTGCCAGCAGTGGGAGGGTGGGCTCCTACAATGAGCAGTTCTTC.

This rearrangement joins TRBV5-6 to TRBJ2-1, with 9 positions matching TRBD2. V lost 4 bases, J lost 5 bases, and 4 bases stayed unmatched. Germline assignment: CDR1 SGHDT and CDR2 YYEEEE. The CDR3 is 14 amino acids. As DNA, the CDR3 is TGTGCCAGCAGCAGAATAGCGGGAGACAATGAGCAGTTCTTC. Its protein is CASSRIAGDNEQFF.

The chain's CDR3 is CASSQDAAMNTEAFF. CDR3 nucleotide sequence: TGCGCCAGCAGCCAAGACGCAGCCATGAACACTGAAGCTTTCTTT. V and J are TRBV4-3 and TRBJ1-1; no clear D gene. V was pared by 0 bases and J by 0 bases, with 8 bases between. Germline CDR1 reads LGHNA; CDR2 reads YSLEER. CDR3 length: 15 residues.

The chain uses TRBV7-2 and TRBJ1-1; tentatively, D is TRBD1 (6 bases). Trimming took 5 bases from V and 11 from J, leaving 18 bases between them. The CDR3 sequence is 13 residues long. The V gene's germline CDR1 is SGHTA and CDR2 FQGNSA. The CDR3 DNA is TGTGCCAGCAGCCAGGGGACGGAAATAGGTGCTTTCTTT. Amino acid sequence: CASSQGTEIGAFF. The full variable domain, in which reference TRBV7-2 and TRBJ1-1 provide the parts outside the CDR3, is GAGVSQSPSNKVTEKGKDVELRCDPISGHTALYWYRQSLGQGLEFLIYFQGNSAPDKSGLPSDRFSAERTGGSVSTLTIQRTQQEDSAVYLCASSQGTEIGAFFGQGTRLTVV.

The genes are TRBV4-2 and TRBJ2-1, with D possibly matching TRBD1 (6 bases). CDR1 and CDR2 (germline): LGHNA, YNFKEQ. V was trimmed by 4 bases and J by 5 bases, leaving 15 bases between them. The CDR3 sequence is 15 residues long. The CDR3 sequence: CASSRFRDTNNEQFF. In DNA, the CDR3 is TGTGCCAGCAGCCGTTTCCGGGACACCAACAATGAGCAGTTCTTC.

This clone appeared once. J is TRBJ2-5 and V is TRBV27; D may match TRBD1 or TRBD2 (5 bases each). V was pared by 6 bases and J by 4 bases, with 12 bases between. CDR1 MNHEY and CDR2 SMNVEV come from the germline V gene (reference sequence). The CDR3 consists of 13 residues. CDR3 protein: CASRSGTPETQYF. The CDR3 DNA reads as TGTGCCAGCAGGTCCGGGACCCCAGAGACCCAGTACTTC.

V gene TRBV5-6 combines with J gene TRBJ2-3, with 8 nucleotides matching TRBD2. This CDR3 contains 16 residues. Germline loops: CDR1 SGHDT, CDR2 YYEEEE. The V and J ends lost 4 bases and 4 bases, in that order; junction bases with no gene match: 11. The CDR3: CASSTGLAAGPDTQYF. The CDR3 coding sequence is TGTGCCAGCAGCACTGGACTAGCAGCTGGTCCAGATACGCAGTATTTT.

Within the sample, this clone is medium-sized (0.01 to 0.1%). J is TRBJ2-7 and V is TRBV27; maybe TRBD1 (5 bases). Trimming shortened V by 5 bases and J by 5 bases, and 19 bases separated the two germline ends. Germline V gives CDR1 MNHEY, CDR2 SMNVEV (reference sequence). The CDR3 contains 15 residues. The CDR3 loop is CASSPLGISRDEQYF. The CDR3 nucleotides are TGTGCCAGCAGTCCCCTGGGAATTAGCAGGGACGAGCAGTACTTC.

This clone turned up a few times. This chain connects TRBV6-5 to TRBJ2-1; 12 nucleotides align to TRBD2. Unmatched junction bases numbered 8, after V lost 2 bases and J lost 9 bases. CDR1 MNHEY and CDR2 SVGAGI come from the germline V gene. The CDR3 consists of 16 residues. The chain's CDR3 is CASSYRSSGRALEQFF. For the CDR3, the DNA is TGTGCCAGCAGTTACAGATCTAGCGGGAGGGCCCTTGAGCAGTTCTTC.

The chain couples TRBV6-1 to TRBJ2-5; no clear D gene. V gave up 1 base and J gave up 5 bases, with 14 bases separating them. There are 15 residues in the CDR3. Germline CDR1 is MNHNS and CDR2 is SASEGT. The CDR3 nucleotides are TGTGCCAGCAGTGAAGGCTATGGCGTGGTGGAGACCCAGTACTTC. Translation: CASSEGYGVVETQYF.

The chain links TRBV29-1 to TRBJ2-7; 7 bases are a match to TRBD1. CDR3 length: 12 residues. V was pared by 4 bases and J by 4 bases, with 4 bases of the junction left unmatched. Germline V gene lookup returns CDR1 SQVTM and CDR2 ANQGSEA. The DNA for the CDR3 is TGCAGCGTTGTTGGGACAGTTTACGAGCAGTACTTC. Translation: CSVVGTVYEQYF.

The chain employs TRBV7-2 and TRBJ2-7; TRBD2 agrees at 13 bases. The CDR3 covers 15 residues. With V trimmed by 5 bases and J by 6 bases, 7 bases remained unmatched. Germline lookup yields CDR1 SGHTA and CDR2 FQGNSA. The CDR3 loop is CASSRGLAGSSEQYF. The CDR3 DNA is TGTGCCAGCAGCCGGGGACTAGCGGGATCTTCCGAGCAGTACTTC.

This sequence joins TRBV11-2 and TRBJ1-6, with TRBD1 identical over 8 bases. V was clipped by 3 bases and J by 9 bases; unmatched bases: 4. Germline V lookup: CDR1 SGHAT, CDR2 FQNNGV. This CDR3 has 14 amino acids. The CDR3 DNA reads TGTGCCAGCAGCTTCGGACAGGGTGCTTCACCCCTCCACTTT. Translation: CASSFGQGASPLHF.

V and J are TRBV11-3 and TRBJ2-1, with D unresolved. Germline CDR1 reads SGHNT; CDR2 reads YENEEA. This CDR3 comprises 16 residues. Trimming removed 5 bases from V and 4 bases from J, with 18 bases in between. CDR3 in amino acids: CASSLFPDGQYNEQFF. The CDR3 bases are TGTGCCAGCAGCCTATTCCCGGACGGGCAATACAATGAGCAGTTCTTC.